These 27 T cell receptor beta chains were sequenced from one sample in a study of blood T cell repertoires in COVID-19. This table comes from immunoSEQ multiplex PCR, and its TCRdb copy is limited to in-frame clones, with some not included. The sample shows 120,000 or so clones, about 81% of them seen only once. Source material: peripheral blood. Receptors originate from a man aged 25 to 40 with COVID-19, enrolled during active disease.

The CDR3 loop reads CASSIVRYNEQFF. Written as DNA, the CDR3 is TGTGCCAGTAGTATAGTGAGGTACAATGAGCAGTTCTTC. The rearrangement uses TRBV19 and TRBJ2-1; D remains ambiguous. V was clipped by 1 base and J by 4 bases, with 5 bases between them. The CDR3 has 13 amino acids. Germline CDR1 is LNHDA and CDR2 is SQIVND (reference sequence).

J is TRBJ1-5 and V is TRBV6-5; tentative D call: TRBD1 (5 bases). Germline assignment: CDR1 MNHEY and CDR2 SVGAGI. Trimming cost V 5 bases and J 7 bases, with 15 bases left between them. The CDR3 covers 14 residues. The CDR3 is CASSLAGSGQPQHF. In DNA form, the CDR3 reads TGTGCCAGCAGTCTGGCAGGGTCGGGCCAGCCCCAGCATTTT.

This clone appeared a single time. This chain joins TRBV27 and TRBJ1-5; 8 nucleotides line up with TRBD1. V was pared by 5 bases and J by 11 bases, with 14 bases of the junction left unmatched. The CDR3 consists of 15 residues. CDR1 is MNHEY and CDR2 is SMNVEV in the germline V gene (reference sequence). DNA for the CDR3: TGTGCCAGCAGTGGCACCGGGACAGGAGTCTCAGCCCAGCATTTT. Protein product: CASSGTGTGVSAQHF.

The genes are TRBV7-8 and TRBJ1-5, with D tentatively TRBD1 (5 bases). Germline loops: CDR1 SGHVS, CDR2 FQNEAQ. The CDR3 has 15 residues. Trimming pared 1 base from V and 3 bases from J, leaving 10 bases between. CDR3 sequence reads: CASSLVRGYNQPQHF. The CDR3 DNA reads as TGTGCCAGCAGCTTAGTCCGGGGGTACAATCAGCCCCAGCATTTT.

The J gene is TRBJ1-1, the V gene TRBV7-9; no clear D. The CDR3 is 12 amino acids. Trimming removed 5 bases from V and 5 bases from J, with 9 bases in between. Germline lookup yields CDR1 SEHNR and CDR2 FQNEAQ (reference sequence). The CDR3 loop is CASSLGITEAFF. The CDR3 coding sequence is TGTGCCAGCAGCCTCGGGATTACTGAAGCTTTCTTT.

This clone was recorded at least ten times. The chain is built from TRBV28 and TRBJ1-1; 9 bases match TRBD1. This CDR3 region has 14 residues. The V and J ends lost 9 bases and 5 bases, in that order; junction bases with no gene match: 10. CDR1 and CDR2 from the germline V gene are MDHEN and SYDVKM. DNA for the CDR3: TGTGCCAGTTTCGTCGGGACAGGGCATACTGAAGCTTTCTTT. It encodes CASFVGTGHTEAFF.

The gene calls are TRBV29-1 and TRBJ1-2, with D possibly matching TRBD1 (5 bases). The CDR3 extends over 13 amino acids. V was shortened by 6 bases and J by 4 bases, with 15 bases between the two germline ends. From germline, CDR1 is SQVTM and CDR2 ANQGSEA. The CDR3, as DNA: TGCAGCGTCGAGGCGGGGGATGGCTATGGCTACACCTTC. Amino acid sequence: CSVEAGDGYGYTF.

The rearrangement joins TRBV4-3 to TRBJ1-6, with D possibly TRBD1 on 6 matching bases. The CDR3 loop spans 17 amino acids. Trimming left V 1 base short and J 7 bases short, with 17 bases between. Germline assignment: CDR1 LGHNA and CDR2 YSLEER. This chain's CDR3 is CASSQAYRAPTNSPLHF. CDR3 DNA sequence: TGCGCCAGCAGCCAAGCGTACAGGGCCCCTACGAATTCACCCCTCCACTTT.

The rearrangement uses TRBV5-1 and TRBJ1-1; perhaps TRBD1 as D (5 bases). Germline CDR1 SGHRS, CDR2 YFSETQ. Trimming left V 0 bases short and J 1 base short, with 16 bases between. CDR3 length: 17 residues. The CDR3: CASSLEGRGHSNTEAFF. CDR3 DNA sequence: TGCGCCAGCAGCTTGGAAGGGAGGGGCCACTCGAACACTGAAGCTTTCTTT.

J is TRBJ1-3 and V is TRBV18, with 7 bases fitting TRBD1. With 6 bases clipped from V and 0 bases from J, the junction kept 8 bases outside the gene matches. CDR3 length: 16 residues. Per germline, CDR1 KGHSH and CDR2 LQKENI. This chain's CDR3 is CASSLGTAHSGNTIYF. The CDR3 nucleotides are TGTGCCAGCTCGCTCGGGACAGCACACTCTGGAAACACCATATATTTT. The variable domain in full, with the rest retrieved from reference TRBV18 and TRBJ1-3, is NAGVMQNPRHLVRRRGQEARLRCSPMKGHSHVYWYRQLPEEGLKFMVYLQKENIIDESGMPKERFSAEFPKEGPSILRIQQVVRGDSAAYFCASSLGTAHSGNTIYFGEGSWLTVV.

The V and J genes are TRBV29-1 and TRBJ1-2; TRBD1 matches at 12 bases. The ends lost 6 bases at V and 8 bases at J; junction bases unmatched: 10. Germline V gene data show CDR1 as SQVTM and CDR2 as ANQGSEA. The CDR3 loop spans 14 amino acids. As DNA, the CDR3 is TGCAGCGTCCAGGGGACAGGGGGCGGGAAGGGCTACACCTTC. It specifies CSVQGTGGGKGYTF.

The chain carries TRBV29-1 and TRBJ1-1, with D possibly matching TRBD1 (5 bases). Germline CDR1 and CDR2: SQVTM and ANQGSEA. The CDR3 runs to 12 residues. The V and J ends lost 2 bases and 7 bases respectively, with 11 bases between them. CDR3 sequence (DNA): TGCAGCGTTGAATTTGCGACAGATGAAGCTTTCTTT. Residues: CSVEFATDEAFF.

The rearrangement uses TRBV11-3 and TRBJ1-2, with 9 bases aligning to TRBD1. Germline loops: CDR1 SGHNT, CDR2 YENEEA. The CDR3 spans 14 residues. V shed 2 bases, J shed 3 bases, and the junction held 1 base outside the gene matches. This CDR3 reads CASSLTGGDYGYTF. The DNA of the CDR3 is TGTGCCAGCAGCTTAACAGGGGGCGACTATGGCTACACCTTC. The variable domain in full, completed from reference TRBV11-3 and TRBJ1-2, reads EAGVVQSPRYKIIEKKQPVAFWCNPISGHNTLYWYLQNLGQGPELLIRYENEEAVDDSQLPKDRFSAERLKGVDSTLKIQPAELGDSAVYLCASSLTGGDYGYTFGSGTRLTVV.

This sequence joins TRBV10-2 and TRBJ2-7; no firm D call. Trimming cost V 1 base and J 3 bases, with 7 bases left between them. The CDR3 runs to 13 residues. Germline CDR1 reads WSHSY; CDR2 reads SAAADI. The CDR3 DNA is TGCGCCAGCAGTGAGTACGAGTACTACGAGCAGTACTTC. This codes for CASSEYEYYEQYF.

V is TRBV28 and J is TRBJ2-5; D gene unclear. The germline V gene has CDR1 MDHEN and CDR2 SYDVKM. CDR3 length: 17 amino acids. V was shortened by 6 bases and J by 2 bases, with 22 bases between the two germline ends. The CDR3 region has the DNA TGTGCCAGCAGCCCCCCAAATCCTCCGCTTGAGCAAGAGACCCAGTACTTC. Encoded protein: CASSPPNPPLEQETQYF.

The chain joins TRBV6-6 to TRBJ1-6, with 8 bases aligning to TRBD1. Germline V gives CDR1 MNHNY, CDR2 SVGAGI (reference sequence). Trimming at V came to 5 bases and at J to 7 bases, leaving 16 bases not matched to a gene. CDR3 length equals 18 residues. DNA for the CDR3: TGTGCCAGCAGTCGCGGCCTTACGAGGGACAGGCCAAATTCACCCCTCCACTTT. Translated: CASSRGLTRDRPNSPLHF.

The rearrangement links TRBV19 to TRBJ1-6, with unresolved D. V was cut by 7 bases and J by 9 bases, with 13 bases left in between. Looked up from germline, CDR1 is LNHDA and CDR2 is SQIVND (reference sequence). The CDR3 consists of 13 residues. This CDR3 reads CASTAGEVSPLHF. In nucleotides, the CDR3 is TGTGCCAGTACGGCTGGGGAGGTTTCACCCCTCCACTTT.

This clone was counted between two and nine times. The chain joins TRBV9 to TRBJ1-3; D gene unclear. The CDR3 is made up of 15 amino acids. Trimming took 6 bases from V and 1 from J, leaving 14 bases between them. Germline lookup yields CDR1 SGDLS and CDR2 YYNGEE. The CDR3 sequence is CASNKDGRSGNTIYF. The CDR3 DNA follows: TGTGCCAGCAATAAGGACGGGAGATCTGGAAACACCATATATTTT.

V usage is TRBV29-1 and J usage is TRBJ1-2; no reliable D call. This CDR3 region has 11 residues. Germline loops: CDR1 SQVTM, CDR2 ANQGSEA. With 4 bases removed from V and 4 bases from J, the gap between germline ends came to 7 bases. As DNA, the CDR3 is TGCAGCGTTGGAGGGATCTATGGCTACACCTTC. The encoded protein is CSVGGIYGYTF. Together with reference TRBV29-1 and TRBJ1-2, the CDR3 gives the full variable domain: SAVISQKPSRDICQRGTSLTIQCQVDSQVTMMFWYRQQPGQSLTLIATANQGSEATYESGFVIDKFPISRPNLTFSTLTVSNMSPEDSSIYLCSVGGIYGYTFGSGTRLTVV.

The chain recombines TRBV19 with TRBJ1-1; maybe TRBD1 (5 bases). Germline V gene data show CDR1 as LNHDA and CDR2 as SQIVND (reference sequence). The CDR3 totals 14 residues. The ends were cut back, 3 bases at V and 1 base at J, with 9 bases in the middle. This chain's CDR3 is CASSMGQSNTEAFF. In DNA form, the CDR3 reads TGTGCCAGTAGTATGGGGCAGTCGAACACTGAAGCTTTCTTT.

The chain links TRBV12-3 or TRBV12-4 to TRBJ2-7, with 8 bases aligning to TRBD2. CDR3 length: 13 amino acids. The junction had 1 base not matched to a gene; V was cut back by 6 bases and J by 0 bases. This CDR3 reads CASRRGDSYEQYF. Written as DNA, the CDR3 is TGTGCCAGCAGGCGGGGGGACTCCTACGAGCAGTACTTC.

This clone came up once. The CDR3 DNA reads as TGTGCCAGCAAACTAGCGAGCACAGATACGCAGTATTTT. Its protein product is CASKLASTDTQYF. The V call is TRBV27, the J call TRBJ2-3; 7 nucleotides match TRBD2. The germline V gene encodes CDR1 MNHEY and CDR2 SMNVEV (reference sequence). CDR3 length equals 13 residues. Trimming removed 7 bases from V and 0 bases from J; junction bases left unmatched: 1.

This clone was counted between two and nine times. This chain uses TRBV11-2 with TRBJ1-1; unclear D gene. V dropped 4 bases and J dropped 1 base, with 13 bases sitting between them. The V gene's germline CDR1 is SGHAT and CDR2 FQNNGV. CDR3 length: 15 amino acids. CDR3 DNA sequence: TGTGCCAGCAGCTCTCGAGCCGGGGAGAACACTGAAGCTTTCTTT. Translated: CASSSRAGENTEAFF.

The V gene is TRBV19, the J gene TRBJ2-7; tentatively, D is TRBD1 (5 bases). V shed 1 base and J shed 0 bases, with 10 bases lying between them. Germline CDR1 LNHDA, CDR2 SQIVND (reference sequence). CDR3 length: 15 amino acids. The CDR3 reads CASSIGTGISYEQYF. DNA of the CDR3: TGTGCCAGTAGTATAGGAACAGGCATCTCCTACGAGCAGTACTTC.

This clone has more than one count but fewer than ten. The gene calls are TRBV10-3 and TRBJ2-7; 10 bases match TRBD1. J gave up 5 bases and V 10 bases, and 23 bases lay outside the gene matches. This CDR3 region has 18 residues. Germline loops: CDR1 ENHRY, CDR2 SYGVKD. The CDR3 DNA sequence: TGTGCCAGCGGACCCGGGACAGGGGAGATTGGTGGTTCCAACGAGCAGTACTTC. Protein: CASGPGTGEIGGSNEQYF.

The rearrangement joins TRBV28 to TRBJ2-7, with TRBD1 matching 11 bases. CDR3 length equals 14 residues. Germline V gene data show CDR1 as MDHEN and CDR2 as SYDVKM. Trimming cost V 6 bases and J 3 bases; bases outside gene matches: 4. The CDR3 loop reads CASSSGTGGYEQYF. The CDR3 DNA reads as TGTGCCAGCAGCTCCGGGACAGGGGGCTACGAGCAGTACTTC.

CDR3 nucleotide sequence: TGTGCCAGCAGTTTAGCGGGAGTGGTTGGGGAGACCCAGTACTTC. This translates into CASSLAGVVGETQYF. The genes are TRBV6-5 and TRBJ2-5; the match to TRBD2 covers 9 bases. The CDR3 contains 15 residues. Germline trimming cut 4 bases from V and 5 bases from J; bases unmatched to any gene: 8. Germline CDR1 MNHEY, CDR2 SVGAGI.